The 16 T cell receptor beta chains below come from one sample, sequenced in a study of technical replicates of blood from several donors. Produced via immunoSEQ multiplex PCR; TCRdb's table is partial and in-frame only. The data hold about 78,000 clones, with more than 85% observed a single time. The sample was T cells isolated from PBMCs. All receptors come from a human donor in good health.

The V and J genes are TRBV25-1 and TRBJ2-7, with 11 nucleotides matching TRBD2. The CDR3 totals 15 residues. V lost 1 base to trimming and J lost 4 bases; unmatched junction nucleotides: 3. The germline V gene encodes CDR1 MGHDK and CDR2 SYGVNS. CDR3 nucleotides: TGTGCCAGCAGTGAATTAGCGGGAGGGGTTTACGAGCAGTACTTC. Translation: CASSELAGGVYEQYF.

This chain uses TRBV10-3 with TRBJ2-5; TRBD2 matches 13 bases. CDR3 length: 19 residues. The germline V gene has CDR1 ENHRY and CDR2 SYGVKD. V shed 2 bases and J 2 bases; nucleotides not matched to a gene: 11. The CDR3 sequence: CAISEQRTSGRGRQETQYF. CDR3 in DNA: TGTGCCATCAGTGAGCAACGGACTAGCGGGAGAGGGAGACAAGAGACCCAGTACTTC.

This rearrangement joins TRBV25-1 to TRBJ2-7, with 7 bases identical to TRBD2. V lost 3 bases to trimming and J lost 0 bases; unmatched junction nucleotides: 5. The CDR3 has 15 residues. Germline V gene sequence: CDR1 MGHDK, CDR2 SYGVNS. CDR3 DNA: TGTGCCAGCAGTGATTCCGGGAGGAGCTCCTACGAGCAGTACTTC. It yields the protein CASSDSGRSSYEQYF.

The J gene is TRBJ1-1, the V gene TRBV7-2; a weak D match, TRBD1 (6 bases). CDR1 and CDR2 (germline): SGHTA, FQGNSA. This CDR3 region has 13 residues. Trimming removed 2 bases from V and 5 bases from J, with 9 bases in between. The CDR3: CASSLTGRTEAFF. The CDR3, as DNA: TGTGCCAGCAGCTTAACAGGGCGAACTGAAGCTTTCTTT.

The chain joins TRBV21-1 to TRBJ2-3; no check of the table's D call, TRBD2, against the DNA was made. TRBV21-1 is termed a pseudogene. The CDR3 loop spans 16 amino acids. CDR3 in amino acids: CASSKGHAGSTDTQYF. CDR3 DNA: TGTGCCAGCAGCAAAGGTCACGCGGGATCGACAGATACGCAGTATTTT.

The chain recombines TRBV7-3 with TRBJ2-3; possibly TRBD1 for D (6 bases). Germline V gene data show CDR1 as SGHTA and CDR2 as FQGTGA. CDR3 length: 13 residues. V gave up 10 bases and J gave up 4 bases, with 15 bases separating them. The CDR3 protein is CATGMGAPDTQYF. CDR3 nucleotides: TGTGCCACCGGGATGGGGGCCCCAGATACGCAGTATTTT.

The gene calls are TRBV6-1 and TRBJ1-1, with 8 bases that match TRBD1. V shed 5 bases and J 2 bases; nucleotides not matched to a gene: 4. The CDR3 loop spans 14 amino acids. CDR1 MNHNS and CDR2 SASEGT come from the germline V gene. In DNA form, the CDR3 reads TGTGCCAGCAGTCAAACAGGGGGAAACACTGAAGCTTTCTTT. Amino acids: CASSQTGGNTEAFF.

The V gene is TRBV5-6, the J gene TRBJ1-1; TRBD1 agrees at 7 bases. Germline CDR1 and CDR2: SGHDT and YYEEEE. V shed 0 bases and J 4 bases; nucleotides not matched to a gene: 3. The CDR3 is 14 amino acids. CDR3 DNA: TGTGCCAGCAGCTTGGGACAGGGATTCACTGAAGCTTTCTTT. It codes for CASSLGQGFTEAFF.

The J gene is TRBJ1-2, the V gene TRBV18, with 7 positions matching TRBD1. The V gene's germline CDR1 is KGHSH and CDR2 LQKENI. The CDR3 length is 14 residues. V gave up 6 bases and J gave up 6 bases; unmatched junction bases: 10. DNA of the CDR3: TGTGCCAGCTCCCCAATAGACAGGGTGGATGGCTACACCTTC. It encodes CASSPIDRVDGYTF.

This clone came up once. This rearrangement joins TRBV2 to TRBJ2-3; D remains unclear. CDR3 length: 15 residues. V was cut by 3 bases and J by 6 bases, with 16 bases left in between. Per the germline V gene, CDR1 is SNHLY and CDR2 is FYNNEI. CDR3 bases: TGTGCCAGCAGTGAGGGCAGACACCCGGCGGATACGCAGTATTTT. This sequence encodes CASSEGRHPADTQYF.

J is TRBJ2-3 and V is TRBV7-2; TRBD2 matches 8 bases. The CDR3 contains 16 residues. V was clipped by 3 bases and J by 1 base; unmatched bases: 6. Germline values: CDR1 SGHTA, CDR2 FQGNSA. The CDR3 loop reads CASSFLAGLGTDTQYF. DNA for the CDR3: TGTGCCAGCAGCTTCTTAGCGGGATTAGGCACAGATACGCAGTATTTT. Full variable domain (outside the CDR3, taken from reference TRBV7-2 and TRBJ2-3): GAGVSQSPSNKVTEKGKDVELRCDPISGHTALYWYRQSLGQGLEFLIYFQGNSAPDKSGLPSDRFSAERTGGSVSTLTIQRTQQEDSAVYLCASSFLAGLGTDTQYFGPGTRLTVL.

This chain links TRBV6-4 with TRBJ1-2, with 7 bases aligning to TRBD1. Germline lookup yields CDR1 MRHNA and CDR2 SNTAGT. The CDR3 loop spans 13 amino acids. J gave up 7 bases and V 6 bases, and 8 bases lay outside the gene matches. The CDR3 reads CASSEIQGGGYTF. The CDR3 nucleotides are TGTGCCAGCAGCGAAATCCAGGGGGGTGGCTACACCTTC.

The CDR3 nucleotides read TGTGCCAGCAGTTTACGACAGGGGACCTACGAGCAGTACTTC. Amino acids: CASSLRQGTYEQYF. The chain couples TRBV27 to TRBJ2-7, with 8 nucleotides matching TRBD1. With V trimmed by 2 bases and J by 2 bases, 2 bases remained unmatched. The germline V gene encodes CDR1 MNHEY and CDR2 SMNVEV (reference sequence). The length of the CDR3 is 14 residues.

V usage is TRBV2 and J usage is TRBJ2-3; possibly TRBD2 for D (5 bases). V lost 3 bases and J 4 bases, leaving 8 bases between the germline ends. The CDR3 loop spans 13 amino acids. Germline V gene lookup returns CDR1 SNHLY and CDR2 FYNNEI. The CDR3 spells CASSDLAPDTQYF. The DNA for the CDR3 is TGTGCCAGCAGTGACCTAGCCCCAGATACGCAGTATTTT.

This chain links TRBV5-1 with TRBJ1-2; D possibly corresponds to TRBD1 (5 bases). CDR3 length: 17 residues. Deletions cut 3 bases from V and 0 bases from J, with 18 bases between. Germline loops: CDR1 SGHRS, CDR2 YFSETQ. In DNA form, the CDR3 reads TGCGCCAGCAGCTCCCCGGGAGGTTCAGGGCCTAACTATGGCTACACCTTC. Amino acids: CASSSPGGSGPNYGYTF.

This clone was found a few times. This rearrangement joins TRBV7-2 to TRBJ1-5; D perhaps matches TRBD1 (6 bases). Trimming left V 2 bases short and J 1 base short, with 6 bases between. The CDR3 is 14 residues long. Germline V gives CDR1 SGHTA, CDR2 FQGNSA. CDR3 residues: CASSLRGSNQPQHF. DNA for the CDR3: TGTGCCAGCAGCTTAAGGGGGAGCAATCAGCCCCAGCATTTT.